These 15 T cell receptor beta chains were all obtained from the same sample, sequenced in a study of cytomegalovirus exposure and HLA in healthy donors (dated by TCRdb to about 2017). The library was built by means of the immunoSEQ multiplex PCR assay. For the multiplex PCR, a mixture combining 60 forward primers for TCR Vbeta segments and 13 reverse primers for TCR Jbeta segments was used. This immuneACCESS table, as held by TCRdb, lists in-frame sequences with V and J called but not all clones. Of the missing ones, under half trace to an unresolved V gene in checked studies; the others have no known cause. The sample table contains more than 140,000 clones; only one count was recorded for nearly 80% of them. 0.66% of the sample comes from the top ten. The sample taken for sequencing was PBMCs. These TCRs come from a male donor in good health and CMV-seronegative.

The CDR3 DNA is TGTGCCTGGAGTACTCCGGGACAGGGTGGTGAAAAACTGTTTTTT. Encoded protein: CAWSTPGQGGEKLFF. The chain recombines TRBV30 with TRBJ1-4; 9 positions match TRBD1. V dropped 2 bases and J dropped 7; count of bases not matched to a gene: 8. This CDR3 contains 15 residues. The germline V gene has CDR1 GTSNPN and CDR2 SVGIG (reference sequence).

CDR3 in amino acids: CASSPQRGGEAFF. The CDR3 region has the DNA TGTGCCAGCTCACCCCAGAGGGGGGGTGAAGCTTTCTTT. The rearrangement uses TRBV18 and TRBJ1-1; possible D gene TRBD1, 6 bases. Looked up from germline, CDR1 is KGHSH and CDR2 is LQKENI. The CDR3 totals 13 residues. V shed 3 bases and J shed 7 bases, with 12 bases lying between them.

This chain joins TRBV9 and TRBJ2-5; TRBD1 matches 10 bases. The J call may not be correct, given that the DNA end is closer to TRBJ2-7. The CDR3 runs to 15 residues. Looked up from germline, CDR1 is SGDLS and CDR2 is YYNGEE. The CDR3 sequence is CASSGYGTGDDEQYF. The CDR3 DNA reads as TGTGCCAGCAGCGGATACGGGACAGGGGACGACGAGCAGTACTTC.

The rearrangement joins TRBV5-6 to TRBJ1-1; D not certain. Germline assignment: CDR1 SGHDT and CDR2 YYEEEE. V lost 3 bases to trimming and J lost 5 bases, with 20 bases between them. The CDR3 contains 16 residues. CDR3 sequence reads: CASSSEQSFVWTEAFF. CDR3 coding DNA: TGTGCCAGCAGCTCCGAACAGAGTTTCGTATGGACTGAAGCTTTCTTT.

The gene calls are TRBV11-3 and TRBJ2-1; TRBD2 is a possible D gene (6 bases). Germline CDR1 reads SGHNT; CDR2 reads YENEEA. The CDR3 covers 10 residues. V was trimmed by 8 bases and J by 7 bases, leaving 6 bases between them. The CDR3 reads CASGGNEQFF. In DNA, the CDR3 is TGTGCCAGCGGGGGGAATGAGCAGTTCTTC.

In DNA, the CDR3 is TGTGCCAGCTCACCACAGGGGATCTATAGCAATCAGCCCCAGCATTTT. Its protein is CASSPQGIYSNQPQHF. The chain recombines TRBV18 with TRBJ1-5; a weak D match, TRBD1 (5 bases). The CDR3 runs to 16 residues. The germline gives CDR1 KGHSH, CDR2 LQKENI. The germline V and J ends were trimmed by 1 base and 0 bases, with 10 bases remaining between them.

This clone was observed a handful of times. V usage is TRBV2 and J usage is TRBJ2-3; 9 positions agree with TRBD2. In germline, CDR1 is SNHLY, CDR2 FYNNEI. The CDR3 is 15 residues long. After removal of 9 bases from V and 4 bases from J, the junction contained 11 bases not matched to a gene. In DNA form, the CDR3 reads TGTGCCAGACCCGGGGTAGCGGGAGTGGCAGATACGCAGTATTTT. Its translation: CARPGVAGVADTQYF.

CDR3: CASGWGQGDTEAFF. The CDR3 coding sequence is TGTGCTAGTGGTTGGGGACAGGGTGACACTGAAGCTTTCTTT. The gene calls are TRBV12-5 and TRBJ1-1; 9 nucleotides match TRBD1. The germline gives CDR1 LGHNT, CDR2 FRNRAP. CDR3 length: 14 amino acids. V shed 4 bases and J 3 bases; nucleotides not matched to a gene: 3.

As to this clone: Distinct nucleotide sequences in the sample also encode this CDR3. The chain is built from TRBV5-1 and TRBJ1-1; tentatively, D is TRBD1 (6 bases). CDR1 and CDR2 (germline): SGHRS, YFSETQ. CDR3 length: 15 amino acids. Trimming removed 3 bases at V and 2 bases at J, with 14 bases between. The CDR3 DNA sequence: TGCGCCAGCAGCTCACTCCAGGGGCTAAACACTGAAGCTTTCTTT. Its translation is CASSSLQGLNTEAFF.

This clone was picked up a small number of times. The genes are TRBV9 and TRBJ2-1; 11 bases agree with TRBD2. Germline V gives CDR1 SGDLS, CDR2 YYNGEE. After removal of 3 bases from V and 1 base from J, the junction contained 3 bases not matched to a gene. The CDR3 has 16 residues. CDR3 in amino acids: CASSARLAGSYNEQFF. The CDR3 nucleotides are TGTGCCAGCAGCGCCCGACTAGCGGGGTCCTACAATGAGCAGTTCTTC.

This clone was picked up one time. CDR3: CASSLWDRGIDEQYF. The CDR3 DNA reads TGTGCCAGCAGCTTATGGGACAGGGGTATAGACGAGCAGTACTTC. The rearrangement joins TRBV5-4 to TRBJ2-7; 10 nucleotides line up with TRBD1. From germline, CDR1 is SGHNT and CDR2 YYREEE (reference sequence). The CDR3 covers 15 residues. The V and J ends lost 2 bases and 5 bases, in that order; junction bases with no gene match: 7. Using reference TRBV5-4 and TRBJ2-7 for the parts outside the CDR3, the full variable domain is ETGVTQSPTHLIKTRGQQVTLRCSSQSGHNTVSWYQQALGQGPQFIFQYYREEENGRGNFPPRFSGLQFPNYSSELNVNALELDDSALYLCASSLWDRGIDEQYFGPGTRLTVT.

V gene TRBV15 combines with J gene TRBJ2-1; 7 bases are shared with TRBD1. From germline, CDR1 is LNHNV and CDR2 YYDKDF (reference sequence). V was pared by 0 bases and J by 7 bases, with 9 bases of the junction left unmatched. The CDR3 length is 16 residues. CDR3 in amino acids: CATSRDGDSTGNEQFF. The CDR3 DNA reads TGTGCCACCAGCAGAGATGGGGACAGTACAGGGAATGAGCAGTTCTTC.

For this clone: The junction shows a germline mismatch at one end, possibly a read error. DNA for the CDR3: TGTGCCAGTAGCGGACAACCGAACACCGAGGAGCTGTTTTTT. It specifies CASSGQPNTEELFF. This chain connects TRBV19 to TRBJ2-2; possible D gene TRBD1, 5 bases. The CDR3 extends over 14 amino acids. From germline, CDR1 is LNHDA and CDR2 SQIVND (reference sequence).

V and J are TRBV27 and TRBJ1-2; the D gene is possibly TRBD1 (5 bases). CDR3 length: 13 residues. V dropped 3 bases and J dropped 6 bases, with 11 bases sitting between them. Germline assignment: CDR1 MNHEY and CDR2 SMNVEV (reference sequence). This chain's CDR3 is CASSFQGYDGYTF. For the CDR3, the DNA is TGTGCCAGCAGTTTCCAGGGTTACGATGGCTACACCTTC.

This chain uses TRBV10-3 with TRBJ1-1; D not certain. The CDR3 totals 12 residues. Trimming cost V 3 bases and J 13 bases, with 15 bases left between them. The germline V gene has CDR1 ENHRY and CDR2 SYGVKD. The CDR3 spells CAISERGSGGFF. The CDR3 DNA reads as TGTGCCATCAGTGAACGGGGTAGTGGTGGTTTCTTT.